A single sample gave rise to the 21 T cell receptor beta chains below, sequenced in a study of T-cell memory formation after mild COVID-19. TCRdb re-analysed the 5' RACE reads in MiXCR, keeping a single row per CDR3 protein. The repertoire holds over 10,000 distinct CDR3 sequences, 12% seen once, with 49% in the top ten. Sequencing input: PBMCs or a T cell subset sorted from them (not recorded which). These receptors were obtained from an adult woman who had mild COVID-19 (a few samples of this study predate the infection). Cell type and time point are not known.

This clonotype was seen repeatedly, ten times or more. The V gene is TRBV11-3, the J gene TRBJ2-4; D not resolved. This CDR3 has 15 amino acids. V shed 4 bases and J shed 1 base, with 11 bases lying between them. Germline CDR1 is SGHNT and CDR2 is YENEEA. The CDR3 DNA sequence: TGTGCCAGCAGCTCCATAGGAATGGCCAAAAACATTCAGTACTTC. Encoded protein: CASSSIGMAKNIQYF.

This clonotype was found many times. The chain links TRBV29-1 to TRBJ1-1; no firm D call. The CDR3 consists of 12 residues. Germline CDR1 is SQVTM and CDR2 is ANQGSEA. Trimming took off 5 bases at V and 5 bases at J, with 12 bases between the two ends. In nucleotides, the CDR3 is TGCAGCGTTTCAGAATTCATAACTGAAGCTTTCTTT. Translated, it gives CSVSEFITEAFF. Drawing the rest from reference TRBV29-1 and TRBJ1-1, the complete variable domain is SAVISQKPSRDICQRGTSLTIQCQVDSQVTMMFWYRQQPGQSLTLIATANQGSEATYESGFVIDKFPISRPNLTFSTLTVSNMSPEDSSIYLCSVSEFITEAFFGQGTRLTVV.

This clonotype was observed at least ten times. V usage is TRBV24-1 and J usage is TRBJ1-5; D is unresolved. The V gene lost 5 bases and the J gene lost 3 bases, with 10 bases spanning the gap. The CDR3 has 14 amino acids. CDR1 is KGHDR, CDR2 SFDVKD, per germline. For the CDR3, the DNA is TGTGCCACCAGTGGTGCCCTTTCCAATCAGCCCCAGCATTTT. Its protein is CATSGALSNQPQHF.

This clonotype was seen repeatedly, ten times or more. This rearrangement joins TRBV2 to TRBJ1-2; D remains unclear. CDR1 and CDR2 (germline): SNHLY, FYNNEI. The CDR3 covers 15 residues. V lost 3 bases and J lost 0, with 11 bases in between. This CDR3 is CASSDLGPANYGYTF. In nucleotides, the CDR3 is TGTGCCAGCAGTGATCTGGGCCCTGCTAACTATGGCTACACCTTC.

This clonotype has ten or more counts. The CDR3 DNA reads as TGTGCCATCAGTGAGTCAAGCGGGGGGACCGACTACGAGCAGTACTTC. Amino acid sequence: CAISESSGGTDYEQYF. This sequence joins TRBV10-3 and TRBJ2-7; 9 bases fit TRBD2. Germline V CDR1 and CDR2: ENHRY, SYGVKD. The CDR3 runs 16 residues. With V trimmed by 0 bases and J by 3 bases, 6 bases remained unmatched.

This clonotype has at least ten counts. The chain carries TRBV7-8 and TRBJ1-4, with TRBD1 matching over 9 bases. The V gene end was trimmed by 2 bases and the J gene end by 5 bases; junction bases not matched to a gene: 9. The CDR3 runs 17 residues. The germline V gene has CDR1 SGHVS and CDR2 FQNEAQ. CDR3 coding DNA: TGTGCCAGCAGCTTACTCCTAGGGACAGGGCTGAATGAAAAACTGTTTTTT. This codes for CASSLLLGTGLNEKLFF.

This clonotype was recorded at least ten times. The V and J genes are TRBV4-1 and TRBJ1-1, with TRBD1 identical over 8 bases. From germline, CDR1 is MGHRA and CDR2 YSYEKL. This CDR3 region has 16 residues. After removal of 3 bases from V and 3 bases from J, the junction contained 9 bases not matched to a gene. The CDR3 spells CASSHPAEQGDTEAFF. As DNA, the CDR3 is TGCGCCAGCAGCCACCCTGCGGAACAGGGGGACACTGAAGCTTTCTTT.

The sample holds many counts of this clonotype. The chain's CDR3 is CASSPEGVATQYF. DNA of the CDR3: TGTGCCAGCAGCCCTGAAGGGGTGGCGACCCAGTACTTC. V gene TRBV11-3 combines with J gene TRBJ2-5; TRBD1 is a possible D gene (5 bases). V was cut by 5 bases and J by 7 bases, with 14 bases left in between. This CDR3 has 13 amino acids. Germline values: CDR1 SGHNT, CDR2 YENEEA. Full variable domain (outside the CDR3, taken from reference TRBV11-3 and TRBJ2-5): EAGVVQSPRYKIIEKKQPVAFWCNPISGHNTLYWYLQNLGQGPELLIRYENEEAVDDSQLPKDRFSAERLKGVDSTLKIQPAELGDSAVYLCASSPEGVATQYFGPGTRLLVL.

This clonotype was seen at least ten times. The chain couples TRBV7-9 to TRBJ1-5; TRBD1 agrees at 12 bases. The CDR3 is 16 residues long. V lost 5 bases, J lost 6 bases, and 8 bases stayed unmatched. Germline loops: CDR1 SEHNR, CDR2 FQNEAQ (reference sequence). CDR3 in amino acids: CASSAGGQGAGQPQHF. In DNA form, the CDR3 reads TGTGCCAGCAGCGCCGGGGGACAGGGGGCGGGTCAGCCCCAGCATTTT.

This clonotype was seen repeatedly, ten times or more. CDR3 nucleotide sequence: TGTGCCAGCAGCTTGAGGGTCCAGGGAAGGGTTGGTAGCAATCAGCCCCAGCATTTT. Amino acids: CASSLRVQGRVGSNQPQHF. The chain recombines TRBV5-5 with TRBJ1-5; the D gene is possibly TRBD1 (5 bases). Trimming removed 1 base from V and 0 bases from J, with 20 bases in between. There are 19 residues in the CDR3. The V gene's germline CDR1 is SGHKS and CDR2 YYEKEE (reference sequence).

Ten or more counts support this clonotype. This rearrangement joins TRBV7-6 to TRBJ2-3; TRBD2 matches at 8 bases. Germline values: CDR1 SGHVS, CDR2 FNYEAQ. This CDR3 has 15 amino acids. The ends lost 1 base at V and 4 bases at J; junction bases unmatched: 4. The CDR3 reads CASSLEASGPDTQYF. Written as DNA, the CDR3 is TGTGCCAGCAGCTTAGAGGCTAGCGGGCCAGATACGCAGTATTTT.

The table lists this clonotype with many counts. The gene calls are TRBV6-6 and TRBJ1-1; no definite D call. Germline loops: CDR1 MNHNY, CDR2 SVGAGI (reference sequence). The V gene lost 6 bases and the J gene lost 11 bases, with 13 bases spanning the gap. The CDR3 is 11 amino acids. The CDR3 coding sequence is TGTGCCAGCAGCGGAGCTAGCCACGCTTTCTTT. This sequence encodes CASSGASHAFF.

This clonotype was counted at least ten times. The chain employs TRBV6-2 or TRBV6-3 and TRBJ1-2; D may be TRBD1 (6 bases). Deletions cut 2 bases from V and 0 bases from J, with 7 bases between. Germline loops: CDR1 MNHEY, CDR2 SVGEGT. The CDR3 contains 14 residues. The CDR3 loop is CASSYQGPNYGYTF. The DNA for the CDR3 is TGTGCCAGCAGTTACCAGGGGCCTAACTATGGCTACACCTTC.

This clonotype has at least ten counts. The CDR3 loop reads CATRDRGQNTEAFF. CDR3 nucleotide sequence: TGTGCCACCAGAGACAGGGGGCAGAACACTGAAGCTTTCTTT. The rearrangement joins TRBV24-1 to TRBJ1-1, with 10 bases identical to TRBD1. The CDR3 contains 14 residues. V lost 7 bases and J lost 1; bases outside the gene matches: 2. Looked up from germline, CDR1 is KGHDR and CDR2 is SFDVKD.

This clonotype was picked up many times. The chain combines TRBV14 with TRBJ2-7, with 12 bases identical to TRBD2. J lost 4 bases, V lost 4 bases, and 5 bases had no gene match. Germline V gene lookup returns CDR1 SGHDN and CDR2 FVKESK. This CDR3 has 15 residues. CDR3 nucleotide sequence: TGTGCCAGCAGCCTTCTAGCGGGAGGGATATACGAGCAGTACTTC. Translation gives CASSLLAGGIYEQYF.

As for this clonotype: This may stem from a read error, because a much larger clone lies one nucleotide away. The V call is TRBV27, the J call TRBJ2-1; 8 bases fit TRBD2. CDR1 is MNHEY, CDR2 SMNVEV, per germline (reference sequence). The CDR3 is made up of 15 amino acids. V lost 3 bases, J lost 2 bases, and 3 bases stayed unmatched. The CDR3 DNA follows: TGTGCCAGCAGTTTTCCGGGAGGGACCTACAATGAGCAGTTCTTC. Its translation is CASSFPGGTYNEQFF.

This clonotype has ten or more counts. V gene TRBV9 combines with J gene TRBJ1-5, with D unclear. This CDR3 region has 14 residues. Trimming left V 0 bases short and J 6 bases short, with 10 bases between. From germline, CDR1 is SGDLS and CDR2 YYNGEE. The CDR3 nucleotides read TGTGCCAGCAGCGTAGAAGGGAAGAGTCAGCCCCAGCATTTT. It yields the protein CASSVEGKSQPQHF.

At least ten counts were recorded for this clonotype. The rearrangement links TRBV5-1 to TRBJ2-7; D is uncertain. Germline V CDR1 and CDR2: SGHRS, YFSETQ. CDR3 length: 14 amino acids. With 0 bases removed from V and 2 bases from J, the gap between germline ends came to 9 bases. The DNA of the CDR3 is TGCGCCAGCAGCTTGGGGGCAGGAGCCTACGAGCAGTACTTC. Translating it yields CASSLGAGAYEQYF. Combining the CDR3 with reference TRBV5-1 and TRBJ2-7 gives the whole variable domain KAGVTQTPRYLIKTRGQQVTLSCSPISGHRSVSWYQQTPGQGLQFLFEYFSETQRNKGNFPGRFSGRQFSNSRSEMNVSTLELGDSALYLCASSLGAGAYEQYFGPGTRLTVT.

This clonotype showed up many times. This chain links TRBV23-1 with TRBJ2-3, with 11 bases fitting TRBD2. TRBV23-1 qualifies as an ORF whose function is uncertain. The length of the CDR3 is 16 residues. Trimming cost V 3 bases and J 6 bases; bases outside gene matches: 8. Written as DNA, the CDR3 is TGCGCCAGCAGTCAGACTAGCGGGAATTTTCTCGATACGCAGTATTTT. Encoded protein: CASSQTSGNFLDTQYF.

This clonotype was counted many times. The J gene is TRBJ2-7, the V gene TRBV9; D is unclear. CDR1 and CDR2 from the germline V gene are SGDLS and YYNGEE. The CDR3 contains 13 residues. The V end lost 3 bases, the J end lost 2 bases, and 9 bases lay between the germline ends. CDR3 protein: CASSDTDTYEQYF. CDR3 sequence (DNA): TGTGCCAGCAGCGACACGGATACCTACGAGCAGTACTTC. Full variable domain (outside the CDR3, taken from reference TRBV9 and TRBJ2-7): DSGVTQTPKHLITATGQRVTLRCSPRSGDLSVYWYQQSLDQGLQFLIQYYNGEERAKGNILERFSAQQFPDLHSELNLSSLELGDSALYFCASSDTDTYEQYFGPGTRLTVT.

This clonotype was seen at least ten times. This sequence joins TRBV20-1 and TRBJ1-5; D gene unclear. Trimming removed 3 bases from V and 3 bases from J, with 12 bases in between. The CDR3 totals 14 residues. Germline V CDR1 and CDR2: DFQATT, SNEGSKA (reference sequence). This CDR3 reads CSASPTAFNQPQHF. CDR3 bases: TGCAGTGCTAGTCCTACAGCTTTCAATCAGCCCCAGCATTTT.